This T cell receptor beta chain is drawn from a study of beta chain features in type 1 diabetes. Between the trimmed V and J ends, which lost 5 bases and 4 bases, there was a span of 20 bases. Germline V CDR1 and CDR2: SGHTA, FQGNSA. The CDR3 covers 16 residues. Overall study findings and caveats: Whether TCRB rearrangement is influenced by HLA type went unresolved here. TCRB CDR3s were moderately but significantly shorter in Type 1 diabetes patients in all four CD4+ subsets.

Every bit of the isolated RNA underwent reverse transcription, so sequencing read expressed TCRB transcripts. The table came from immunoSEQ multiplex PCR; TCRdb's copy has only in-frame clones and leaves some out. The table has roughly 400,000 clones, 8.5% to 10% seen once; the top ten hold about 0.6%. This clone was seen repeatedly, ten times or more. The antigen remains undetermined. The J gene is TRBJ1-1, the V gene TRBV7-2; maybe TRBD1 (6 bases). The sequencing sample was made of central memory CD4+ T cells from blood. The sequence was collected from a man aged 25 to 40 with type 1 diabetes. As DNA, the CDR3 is TGTGCCAGCAGCCCGCGGGGACTAGGAGGGGGCACTGAAGCTTTCTTT. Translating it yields CASSPRGLGGGTEAFF.